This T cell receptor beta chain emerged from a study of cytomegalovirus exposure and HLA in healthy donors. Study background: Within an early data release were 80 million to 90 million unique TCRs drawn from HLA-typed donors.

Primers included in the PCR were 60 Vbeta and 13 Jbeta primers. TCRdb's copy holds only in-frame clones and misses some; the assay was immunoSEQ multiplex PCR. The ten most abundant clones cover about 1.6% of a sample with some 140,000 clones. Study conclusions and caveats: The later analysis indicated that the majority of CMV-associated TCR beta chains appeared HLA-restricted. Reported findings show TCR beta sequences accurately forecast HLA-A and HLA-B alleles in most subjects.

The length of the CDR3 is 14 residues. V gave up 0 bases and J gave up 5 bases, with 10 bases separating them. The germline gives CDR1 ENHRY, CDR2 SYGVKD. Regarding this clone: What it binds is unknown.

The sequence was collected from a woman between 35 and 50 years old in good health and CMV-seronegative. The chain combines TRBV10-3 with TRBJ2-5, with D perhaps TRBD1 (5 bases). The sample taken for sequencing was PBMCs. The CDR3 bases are TGTGCCATCAGTGAGTCAGGGGCGCGGGAGACCCAGTACTTC. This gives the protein CAISESGARETQYF.